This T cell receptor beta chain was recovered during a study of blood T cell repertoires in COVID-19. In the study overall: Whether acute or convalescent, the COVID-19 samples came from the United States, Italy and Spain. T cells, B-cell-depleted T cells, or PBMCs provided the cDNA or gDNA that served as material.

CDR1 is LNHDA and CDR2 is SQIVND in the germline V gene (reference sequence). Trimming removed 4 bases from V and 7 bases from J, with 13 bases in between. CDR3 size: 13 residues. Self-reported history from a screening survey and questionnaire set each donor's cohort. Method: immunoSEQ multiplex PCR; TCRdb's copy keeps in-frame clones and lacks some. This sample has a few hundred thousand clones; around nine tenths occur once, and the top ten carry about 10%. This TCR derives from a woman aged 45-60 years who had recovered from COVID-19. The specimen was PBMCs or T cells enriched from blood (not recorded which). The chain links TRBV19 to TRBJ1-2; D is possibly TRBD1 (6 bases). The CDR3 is CASSTHGTRGYTF. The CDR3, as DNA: TGTGCCAGTAGTACCCATGGGACACGTGGCTACACCTTC.